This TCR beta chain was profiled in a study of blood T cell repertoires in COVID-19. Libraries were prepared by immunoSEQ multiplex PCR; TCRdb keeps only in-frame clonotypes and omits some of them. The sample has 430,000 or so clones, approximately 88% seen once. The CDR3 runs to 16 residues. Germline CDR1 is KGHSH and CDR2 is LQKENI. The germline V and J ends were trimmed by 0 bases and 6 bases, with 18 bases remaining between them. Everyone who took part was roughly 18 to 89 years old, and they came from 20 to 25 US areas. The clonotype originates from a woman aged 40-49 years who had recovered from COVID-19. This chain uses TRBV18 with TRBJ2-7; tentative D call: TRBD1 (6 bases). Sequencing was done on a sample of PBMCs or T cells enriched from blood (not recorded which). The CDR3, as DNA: TGTGCCAGCTCACCACCGGGTGGACAGTATGAGGTCGAGCAGTACTTC. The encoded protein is CASSPPGGQYEVEQYF.